These T cell receptor beta chains were read from a single sample in a study of T cells after posttransplantation cyclophosphamide. Measured with immunoSEQ multiplex PCR; TCRdb has only the in-frame clones, and not every one. The sample comprises around 40,000 clones, about 90% of which are singletons, and roughly 2.5% rests with the top ten. The sequencing here drew on PBMCs, taken roughly 59 days after allogeneic stem cell transplant with posttransplant cyclophosphamide. The receptors come from a male patient aged 55 to 69 who received an allogeneic stem cell transplant from a related donor and was CMV-positive. Some T cells may possibly be graft donor cells. CDR3s include the opening cysteine and the closing phenylalanine or tryptophan. The D gene is left open where the match is weak. Size is stated for part of the rows, as once, few or many counts, or as a class when the clone is expanded.

v_call	clone_size	d_call	j_call	cdr3_nt	cdr3_aa
TRBV7-9	-	-	TRBJ1-2	TGTGCCAGCAGCTTAGGAGAGGGCTATCTCGGAGGCTACACCTTC	CASSLGEGYLGGYTF
TRBV5-1	-	TRBD1	TRBJ2-5	TGCGCCAGCAGCCCGATGGACAGGGCAGAGACCCAGTACTTC	CASSPMDRAETQYF
TRBV10-3	-	-	TRBJ2-3	TGTGCCATCAGTGAGTCGAATTCCGCGTATACGCAGTATTTT	CAISESNSAYTQYF
TRBV19	-	TRBD2	TRBJ2-1	TGTGCCAGTACCCTAAGCGGGGGGGCCGTTAATGAGCAGTTCTTC	CASTLSGGAVNEQFF
TRBV27	few	TRBD1	TRBJ1-2	TGTGCCAGCAGGGAAAAGGGGGCTGTCTATGGCTACACCTTC	CASREKGAVYGYTF
TRBV9	-	-	TRBJ2-2	TGTGCCAGCAGCGATCGCCGGACAACGACCGGGGAGCTGTTTTTT	CASSDRRTTTGELFF
TRBV5-1	-	TRBD1	TRBJ2-7	TGCGCCAGCAGCTTCCCCGGGACAGGGGATAGGGAGCAGTACTTC	CASSFPGTGDREQYF
TRBV18	-	TRBD1	TRBJ1-5	TGTGCCAGCTCACCAGGACAGGGTGTCCAGCCCCAGCATTTT	CASSPGQGVQPQHF
TRBV5-5	-	TRBD1	TRBJ1-1	TGTGCCAGCAGCCACAACCGGGACAGACTCATGAACACTGAAGCTTTCTTT	CASSHNRDRLMNTEAFF
TRBV5-1	-	-	TRBJ1-2	TGCGCCAGCAGCCAAGACAGATTTGGAGGCTACACCTTC	CASSQDRFGGYTF
TRBV11-2	once	-	TRBJ1-3	TGTGCCAGCAGCTTCACGACAGCTGGAAACACCATATATTTT	CASSFTTAGNTIYF
TRBV2	-	TRBD1	TRBJ1-6	TGTGCCACCAACAGGGGCCTTAATTCACCCCTCCACTTT	CATNRGLNSPLHF
TRBV5-4	-	-	TRBJ2-5	TGTGCCAGCAGCTTGGCGGAGGGGGCGGCAGAGACCCAGTACTTC	CASSLAEGAAETQYF
TRBV28	-	TRBD2	TRBJ2-3	TGTGCCAGCAGCTTAGCGGGGGGGCCGGATACGCAGTATTTT	CASSLAGGPDTQYF
TRBV10-3	-	-	TRBJ2-2	TGTGCCACCGAGGGGGAGGGGCCCAACACCGGGGAGCTGTTTTTT	CATEGEGPNTGELFF
TRBV4-1	-	TRBD1	TRBJ2-1	TGCGCCAGCAGCCAAGATTATGGGACAGGGGTTTACGATGAGCAGTTCTTC	CASSQDYGTGVYDEQFF
TRBV10-3	-	-	TRBJ1-2	TGTGCCATCAGTGAGACACAGGGCTATGGCTACACCTTC	CAISETQGYGYTF
TRBV14	-	-	TRBJ2-5	TGTGCCAGCAGCCTCCTCAGCGGACTAGGGGGAGCGGAGACCCAGTACTTC	CASSLLSGLGGAETQYF
TRBV4-1	-	-	TRBJ1-5	TGCGCCAGCAGCCATTCTCGACTTGGGGGGGGCGGTAGTCAGCCCCAGCATTTT	CASSHSRLGGGGSQPQHF
TRBV18	-	TRBD1	TRBJ2-7	TGTGCCAGCTCGACCGACAGGGGCACCTACGAGCAGTACTTC	CASSTDRGTYEQYF
TRBV19	-	TRBD1	TRBJ2-5	TGTGCCAGCGCGCAGGGGGTATTCACCGAGACCCAGTACTTC	CASAQGVFTETQYF
TRBV18	-	TRBD1	TRBJ2-4	TGTGCCAGCTCGCAGACGACAGGGTACAAAAACATTCAGTACTTC	CASSQTTGYKNIQYF
TRBV18	-	-	TRBJ1-6	TGTGCCAGCTCACCGATGTGGGACCGGGGGTCACCCCTCCACTTT	CASSPMWDRGSPLHF
TRBV5-1	-	TRBD2	TRBJ2-3	TGCGCCAGCAGCTACGGGGGGGATGGAGATACGCAGTATTTT	CASSYGGDGDTQYF
TRBV6-5	few	TRBD2	TRBJ2-1	TGTGCCAGCAGTGGACTAGCGGGGGGGAATGAGCAGTTCTTC	CASSGLAGGNEQFF
TRBV5-1	-	TRBD1	TRBJ2-1	TGCGCCAGCAGCTTACCCAGGGGGCAGGATGAGCAGTTCTTC	CASSLPRGQDEQFF
TRBV15	-	TRBD2	TRBJ2-3	TGTGCCACCAGCAGAAAGACTAGCGGGGGGGCAGATACGCAGTATTTT	CATSRKTSGGADTQYF
TRBV12-5	-	-	TRBJ1-2	TGTGCTAGTGGTTTGCCCTACGGGAGGGCAGAGGAGCATGGCTACACCTTC	CASGLPYGRAEEHGYTF
TRBV29-1	-	TRBD1	TRBJ2-7	TGCAGCGTTGCCGGACAGGTAACTTCCTACGAGCAGTACTTC	CSVAGQVTSYEQYF
TRBV10-3	-	TRBD1	TRBJ1-2	TGTGCCACCACCCCCCAGGACCGACAGGGTTTGGAACATGGCTACACCTTC	CATTPQDRQGLEHGYTF
TRBV12-5	-	-	TRBJ2-2	TGTGCTAGTGGTTTAAGGGGTGCTAACACCGGGGAGCTGTTTTTT	CASGLRGANTGELFF
TRBV7-9	-	-	TRBJ1-5	TGTGCCAGCAGCTCGGACAGTCTGAGCAATCAGCCCCAGCATTTT	CASSSDSLSNQPQHF
TRBV5-1	-	-	TRBJ2-3	TGCGCCAGCTCCGAGGGTTTGCGGGGATTCACAGATACGCAGTATTTT	CASSEGLRGFTDTQYF
TRBV19	-	TRBD1	TRBJ1-1	TGTGCCAGTAGTTCGACAGGGTGGAACACTGAAGCTTTCTTT	CASSSTGWNTEAFF
TRBV30	-	-	TRBJ1-2	TGTGCCTGGACCATACAGGCCACCTTGGGCTACACCTTC	CAWTIQATLGYTF
TRBV6-5	-	-	TRBJ2-7	TGTGCCAGCAGTTACCAACAGGAGCACTACGAGCAGTACTTC	CASSYQQEHYEQYF
TRBV5-1	-	TRBD1	TRBJ2-5	TGCGCCAGCACCTCGACAGGGGTGGTTCTAGAGACCCAGTACTTC	CASTSTGVVLETQYF
TRBV6-1	-	-	TRBJ2-1	TGTGCCAGCAGTCTCGACAGGTTTATGCAGTTCTTC	CASSLDRFMQFF
TRBV5-1	-	-	TRBJ2-7	TGCGCCAGCAGCTTGGGGCAGGTAAGGAACGAGCAGTACTTC	CASSLGQVRNEQYF
TRBV27	-	-	TRBJ2-7	TGTGCCAGCGGGGGCCCCTACGAGCAGTACTTC	CASGGPYEQYF
TRBV6-6	-	-	TRBJ2-2	TGTGCCAGCAGTTACTTCACATCCACCGGGGAGCTGTTTTTT	CASSYFTSTGELFF
TRBV28	-	-	TRBJ1-1	TGTGCCAGCAGTTCCCCTCAGCGTTGGGCTTTCTTT	CASSSPQRWAFF
TRBV7-9	-	TRBD1	TRBJ2-3	TGTGCCAGCAGCTTATTTCCGGGACAGGGGTTCGGCACAGATACGCAGTATTTT	CASSLFPGQGFGTDTQYF
TRBV7-6	-	TRBD2	TRBJ2-1	TGTGCCAGCAGCTTAACCCTAGCGGGGGCCTACAATGAGCAGTTCTTC	CASSLTLAGAYNEQFF
TRBV5-6	-	-	TRBJ2-4	TGTGCCAGCAGCTTGGCGGGACACTTAGCCAAAAACATTCAGTACTTC	CASSLAGHLAKNIQYF
TRBV5-4	-	-	TRBJ2-5	TGTGCCAGCAGTGATACTAGCAAGGGCGGGGAGACCCAGTACTTC	CASSDTSKGGETQYF
TRBV6-5	-	-	TRBJ1-5	TGTGCCAGCAGTTACTGGGAGGGTCAGCCCCAGCATTTT	CASSYWEGQPQHF
TRBV6-5	-	-	TRBJ1-2	TGTGCCAGCAGTTACCATGGGGGCGGGAACTATGGCTACACCTTC	CASSYHGGGNYGYTF
TRBV6-1	-	-	TRBJ2-5	TGTGCCAGCAGTGTAGGGGTGGGGACAAAAGAGACCCAGTACTTC	CASSVGVGTKETQYF
TRBV2	few	TRBD1	TRBJ1-1	TGTGCCAGCACAGACAGGGCTTTGACTGAAGCTTTCTTT	CASTDRALTEAFF
TRBV9	-	TRBD1	TRBJ1-1	TGTGCCAGCAGCGCAAGTGACAGGGTCAGGTCTGAAGCTTTCTTT	CASSASDRVRSEAFF
TRBV9	-	TRBD1	TRBJ1-1	TGTGCCAGCAGCGTAGAGGGGGCGGGATACACTGAAGCTTTCTTT	CASSVEGAGYTEAFF
TRBV5-1	-	-	TRBJ2-1	TGCGCCAGCAGCCTAACGTACTCTCCCTACAATGAGCAGTTCTTC	CASSLTYSPYNEQFF
TRBV11-3	-	TRBD2	TRBJ2-3	TGTGCCAGCAGCTCTAGCGGGCGTAGCACAGATACGCAGTATTTT	CASSSSGRSTDTQYF
TRBV11-3	-	-	TRBJ1-6	TGTGCCAGCAGCTTAGAACTCATTCGGGATTCACCCCTCCACTTT	CASSLELIRDSPLHF
TRBV7-9	-	-	TRBJ1-2	TGTGCCAGCACCGACACCATTCACTCGACCCTCTATGGCTACACCTTC	CASTDTIHSTLYGYTF
TRBV5-4	-	TRBD1	TRBJ2-7	TGTGCCAGCAGCTGGGGACAGGGGGCTGGCGAGCAGTACTTC	CASSWGQGAGEQYF
TRBV5-1	-	-	TRBJ1-1	TGCGCCAGCAGCTTCCTTGGGTTAGGGGTGGGAGGCACTGAAGCTTTCTTT	CASSFLGLGVGGTEAFF
TRBV18	-	TRBD1	TRBJ2-7	TGTGCCAGCTCACCCCGACAGGGGGGGAACTACGAGCAGTACTTC	CASSPRQGGNYEQYF